The 32 T cell receptor beta chains presented below share a single source sample, sequenced in a study of blood T cell repertoires in COVID-19. Assay: immunoSEQ multiplex PCR; the TCRdb copy retains only in-frame clones and omits some. The sample has 210,000 or so clones, around 80% seen once; the top ten hold about 7%. Sequenced input: PBMCs or T cells enriched from blood (not recorded which). The receptors originated from a woman aged 40 to 50 with acute COVID-19.

The chain employs TRBV7-3 and TRBJ2-3, with D perhaps TRBD2 (5 bases). CDR3 length: 17 amino acids. The germline CDR1 and CDR2 sequences are SGHTA and FQGTGA. Trimming removed 5 bases at V and 4 bases at J, with 22 bases between. CDR3 region: CASSLTRETLVPDTQYF. CDR3 bases: TGTGCCAGCAGCCTCACACGCGAGACACTAGTCCCAGATACGCAGTATTTT. Based on the CDR3 plus reference TRBV7-3 and TRBJ2-3, the full variable domain is GAGVSQTPSNKVTEKGKYVELRCDPISGHTALYWYRQSLGQGPEFLIYFQGTGAADDSGLPNDRFFAVRPEGSVSTLKIQRTERGDSAVYLCASSLTRETLVPDTQYFGPGTRLTVL.

V usage is TRBV2 and J usage is TRBJ1-2, with a possible D match to TRBD1 (5 bases). This CDR3 region has 13 residues. V lost 2 bases and J lost 9, with 13 bases in between. Germline V gene lookup returns CDR1 SNHLY and CDR2 FYNNEI. The CDR3 loop is CASSERATARYTF. CDR3 nucleotides: TGTGCCAGCAGTGAAAGGGCGACAGCTCGCTACACCTTC.

The genes are TRBV5-1 and TRBJ2-7; TRBD2 matches at 7 bases. Per the germline V gene, CDR1 is SGHRS and CDR2 is YFSETQ. V was clipped by 4 bases and J by 3 bases; unmatched bases: 7. This CDR3 has 14 amino acids. The CDR3 DNA reads as TGCGCCAGCAGCATGGACCCGGGGGGCTACGAGCAGTACTTC. Protein product: CASSMDPGGYEQYF.

The J gene is TRBJ2-5, the V gene TRBV29-1, with 7 bases that match TRBD1. Germline V gives CDR1 SQVTM, CDR2 ANQGSEA. The CDR3 totals 13 residues. V dropped 7 bases and J dropped 1; count of bases not matched to a gene: 6. The CDR3 loop reads CSGDGTAQETQYF. The CDR3, as DNA: TGCAGCGGCGACGGGACAGCCCAAGAGACCCAGTACTTC.

This clone was seen a handful of times. This rearrangement joins TRBV5-8 to TRBJ2-1; 11 bases are a match to TRBD2. Germline V gene sequence: CDR1 SGHTS, CDR2 YDEGEE. The CDR3 spans 15 residues. The ends lost 4 bases at V and 5 bases at J; junction bases unmatched: 5. CDR3 sequence reads: CASSVGLAVDNEQFF. Here the CDR3 DNA reads TGTGCCAGCAGCGTGGGACTAGCGGTCGACAATGAGCAGTTCTTC. The entire variable domain, with the rest obtained from reference TRBV5-8 and TRBJ2-1, is as follows: EAGVTQSPTHLIKTRGQQATLRCSPISGHTSVYWYQQALGLGLQFLLWYDEGEERNRGNFPPRFSGRQFPNYSSELNVNALELEDSALYLCASSVGLAVDNEQFFGPGTRLTVL.

The gene calls are TRBV15 and TRBJ2-1, with D tentatively TRBD1 (7 bases). The V end was cut by 8 bases, the J end by 12 bases, with 29 bases between. The germline V gene has CDR1 LNHNV and CDR2 YYDKDF (reference sequence). The CDR3 is 16 amino acids. CDR3 coding DNA: TGTGCCACCGACGGGGGCAACAGGGGCACCCCTAATTTGCAGTTCTTC. It translates to CATDGGNRGTPNLQFF. Looking up the rest from reference TRBV15 and TRBJ2-1 gives the full variable domain: DAMVIQNPRYQVTQFGKPVTLSCSQTLNHNVMYWYQQKSSQAPKLLFHYYDKDFNNEADTPDNFQSRRPNTSFCFLDIRSPGLGDTAMYLCATDGGNRGTPNLQFFGPGTRLTVL.

CDR3 coding DNA: TGTGCCAGCAGCGTAGGGGACAGGAGTCGCTACACCTTC. Protein sequence: CASSVGDRSRYTF. This chain uses TRBV9 with TRBJ1-2, with 8 nucleotides matching TRBD1. V was clipped by 0 bases and J by 9 bases; unmatched bases: 4. The germline V gene has CDR1 SGDLS and CDR2 YYNGEE. The CDR3 is 13 residues long.

The chain joins TRBV18 to TRBJ1-5, with D maybe TRBD1 (5 bases). CDR1 and CDR2 from the germline V gene are KGHSH and LQKENI. The CDR3 length is 16 residues. V lost 0 bases and J lost 0, with 9 bases in between. DNA of the CDR3: TGTGCCAGCTCACCACCAGGGGTGAATAGCAATCAGCCCCAGCATTTT. Translated: CASSPPGVNSNQPQHF.

The chain couples TRBV7-8 to TRBJ1-6; the D gene is possibly TRBD1 (5 bases). The ends were cut back, 6 bases at V and 8 bases at J, with 20 bases in the middle. This CDR3 has 16 residues. From germline, CDR1 is SGHVS and CDR2 FQNEAQ. The CDR3 is CASRSGPGGNHSPLHF. DNA for the CDR3: TGTGCCAGCAGGTCAGGGCCAGGCGGAAACCATTCACCCCTCCACTTT.

This chain links TRBV5-1 with TRBJ1-1; no clear D. The CDR3 runs to 15 residues. Germline values: CDR1 SGHRS, CDR2 YFSETQ. V dropped 4 bases and J dropped 2 bases, with 15 bases sitting between them. The CDR3: CASSRPDSANTEAFF. Here the CDR3 DNA reads TGCGCCAGCAGCCGCCCTGACTCCGCAAACACTGAAGCTTTCTTT.

This chain uses TRBV9 with TRBJ1-1; 8 nucleotides match TRBD1. In germline, CDR1 is SGDLS, CDR2 YYNGEE. J was trimmed by 6 bases and V by 4 bases; bases with no gene match: 8. The CDR3 is 14 amino acids. CDR3 sequence reads: CASSSGGVNPEAFF. The CDR3 DNA reads as TGTGCCAGCAGCTCAGGGGGCGTCAACCCTGAAGCTTTCTTT.

The chain combines TRBV4-3 with TRBJ1-2, with 10 positions matching TRBD1. Germline CDR1 LGHNA, CDR2 YSLEER. The CDR3 covers 16 residues. J lost 4 bases, V lost 1 base, and 6 bases had no gene match. The CDR3, as DNA: TGCGCCAGCAGCCAAGCGGACCGGACAGGGGGCTATGGCTACACCTTC. It translates to CASSQADRTGGYGYTF.

This clone was recorded a few times. The chain links TRBV10-3 to TRBJ2-3, with a tentative D call TRBD2 (7 bases). CDR3 length: 12 residues. CDR1 is ENHRY and CDR2 is SYGVKD in the germline V gene. CDR3 sequence reads: CAFGGGGDTQYF. The CDR3 DNA sequence: TGTGCGTTTGGGGGCGGGGGAGATACGCAGTATTTT.

This sequence joins TRBV7-2 and TRBJ1-5, with D unclear. This CDR3 region has 13 residues. Germline-derived CDR1 and CDR2 are SGHTA and FQGNSA. V gave up 1 base and J gave up 6 bases, with 7 bases separating them. CDR3 coding DNA: TGTGCCAGCAGCTTAGGAGACATTCAGCCCCAGCATTTT. Protein sequence: CASSLGDIQPQHF.

This chain joins TRBV3-1 (or the pseudogene TRBV3-2) and TRBJ1-1; the D gene is possibly TRBD1 (5 bases). The CDR3 totals 14 residues. Trimming removed 4 bases from V and 4 bases from J, with 13 bases in between. Germline V gene lookup returns CDR1 LGHDT and CDR2 YNNKEL (reference sequence). The CDR3 sequence is CASSRGGVSTEAFF. DNA of the CDR3: TGTGCCAGCAGCCGTGGGGGGGTGAGCACTGAAGCTTTCTTT.

This clone was observed a single time. The chain recombines TRBV4-3 with TRBJ2-6; 8 bases line up with TRBD1. The length of the CDR3 is 20 residues. Germline V lookup: CDR1 LGHNA, CDR2 YSLEER. Trimming at V came to 0 bases and at J to 0 bases, leaving 10 bases not matched to a gene. Here the CDR3 DNA reads TGCGCCAGCAGCCAAGAAGGGACAGGAGTTAGGGGCTCTGGGGCCAACGTCCTGACTTTC. Amino acid sequence: CASSQEGTGVRGSGANVLTF.

This chain links TRBV28 with TRBJ2-1; perhaps TRBD1 as D (5 bases). Germline CDR1 MDHEN, CDR2 SYDVKM. This CDR3 contains 12 residues. The V gene lost 3 bases and the J gene lost 9 bases, with 9 bases spanning the gap. In DNA, the CDR3 is TGTGCCAGCAGTTTTAGGGGTACTGAGCAGTTCTTC. Protein product: CASSFRGTEQFF.

The CDR3 loop reads CASSLRELSNQPQHF. The CDR3 DNA reads as TGTGCCAGCAGCTTGAGAGAACTTAGCAATCAGCCCCAGCATTTT. V usage is TRBV5-6 and J usage is TRBJ1-5; D uncertain. Germline values: CDR1 SGHDT, CDR2 YYEEEE. Trimming removed 1 base from V and 0 bases from J, with 8 bases in between. The CDR3 covers 15 residues.

In DNA form, the CDR3 reads TGTGCCAGCTCACCCAGGGAAGGAACCGGGGAGCTGTTTTTT. As protein: CASSPREGTGELFF. The chain joins TRBV18 to TRBJ2-2, with D possibly matching TRBD1 (5 bases). Deletions cut 3 bases from V and 5 bases from J, with 10 bases between. This CDR3 contains 14 residues. Germline V gene sequence: CDR1 KGHSH, CDR2 LQKENI. The variable domain in full, with the rest retrieved from reference TRBV18 and TRBJ2-2, is NAGVMQNPRHLVRRRGQEARLRCSPMKGHSHVYWYRQLPEEGLKFMVYLQKENIIDESGMPKERFSAEFPKEGPSILRIQQVVRGDSAAYFCASSPREGTGELFFGEGSRLTVL.

This clone came up once. J is TRBJ2-3 and V is TRBV5-4; the match to TRBD2 covers 8 bases. The trim removed 7 bases at V and 4 bases at J, leaving 11 bases unmatched. Germline CDR1 and CDR2: SGHNT and YYREEE (reference sequence). The CDR3 is 15 amino acids. The CDR3 DNA reads as TGTGCCAGCTCAGGGGCGGGGGGACTTTCAGATACGCAGTATTTT. This codes for CASSGAGGLSDTQYF.

CDR3 sequence reads: CASSPPLGRWLQYF. CDR3 DNA: TGTGCCAGCAGCCCTCCCCTGGGCAGGTGGTTGCAGTATTTT. The chain links TRBV11-2 to TRBJ2-3; D call uncertain. CDR3 length equals 14 residues. The V and J ends lost 5 bases and 11 bases respectively, with 20 bases between them. CDR1 is SGHAT, CDR2 FQNNGV, per germline.

The chain has TRBV19 and TRBJ1-5; possibly TRBD1 for D (5 bases). The CDR3 covers 15 residues. Trimming cost V 0 bases and J 5 bases, with 11 bases left between them. Germline values: CDR1 LNHDA, CDR2 SQIVND (reference sequence). The CDR3 DNA reads TGTGCCAGTAGTATAGATCAGGGAGGGGATCAGCCCCAGCATTTT. This gives the protein CASSIDQGGDQPQHF.

This clone has only one observation. V is TRBV5-1 and J is TRBJ1-6; 9 bases map to TRBD1. CDR1 and CDR2 from the germline V gene are SGHRS and YFSETQ. CDR3 length: 15 residues. V was clipped by 0 bases and J by 10 bases; unmatched bases: 5. CDR3 loop: CASSLGGTGRSPLHF. The CDR3 bases are TGCGCCAGCAGCTTGGGGGGGACAGGGAGATCACCCCTCCACTTT.

The count of this clone is one. V gene TRBV30 combines with J gene TRBJ2-4; 10 bases line up with TRBD1. The CDR3 loop spans 15 amino acids. V lost 3 bases and J lost 2; bases outside the gene matches: 4. Germline CDR1 reads GTSNPN; CDR2 reads SVGIG (reference sequence). As DNA, the CDR3 is TGTGCCTGGAGCCGGACAGGGGGGCCCAAAAACATTCAGTACTTC. It codes for CAWSRTGGPKNIQYF.

The genes are TRBV2 and TRBJ2-2, with TRBD2 as a possible D gene (5 bases). CDR3 size: 15 residues. Germline CDR1 and CDR2: SNHLY and FYNNEI. V was trimmed by 7 bases and J by 1 base, leaving 13 bases between them. CDR3 loop: CASTEGEWNTGELFF. In DNA, the CDR3 is TGTGCCAGCACCGAGGGCGAGTGGAACACCGGGGAGCTGTTTTTT. The full variable domain, in which reference TRBV2 and TRBJ2-2 provide the parts outside the CDR3, is EPEVTQTPSHQVTQMGQEVILRCVPISNHLYFYWYRQILGQKVEFLVSFYNNEISEKSEIFDDQFSVERPDGSNFTLKIRSTKLEDSAMYFCASTEGEWNTGELFFGEGSRLTVL.

This clone came up many times. Here the CDR3 reads CASSELAGDTGELFF. The DNA of the CDR3 is TGTGCCAGCAGTGAACTAGCGGGGGACACCGGGGAGCTGTTTTTT. The chain couples TRBV6-1 to TRBJ2-2, with 10 nucleotides matching TRBD2. V lost 2 bases and J lost 3; bases outside the gene matches: 0. This CDR3 region has 15 residues. CDR1 and CDR2 (germline): MNHNS, SASEGT.

For the CDR3, the DNA is TGTGCCAGCAGCTTCCCAAGATCGACTAGCGGCTACTACGAGCAGTACTTC. Its translation: CASSFPRSTSGYYEQYF. This chain links TRBV28 with TRBJ2-7; 9 nucleotides match TRBD2. With 6 bases clipped from V and 3 bases from J, the junction kept 15 bases outside the gene matches. The CDR3 totals 17 residues. Looked up from germline, CDR1 is MDHEN and CDR2 is SYDVKM.

CDR3 in DNA: TGTGCCAGCAGCTCCGGACTAGACGCAGATACGCAGTATTTT. Translated: CASSSGLDADTQYF. V and J are TRBV6-5 and TRBJ2-3, with 7 bases identical to TRBD2. Germline CDR1 is MNHEY and CDR2 is SVGAGI. Losses at the gene ends were 6 bases for V and 4 bases for J; bases not matched to a gene: 7. The CDR3 is 14 amino acids.

This clone was seen a few times. The V call is TRBV7-2, the J call TRBJ1-4, with 10 bases lining up with TRBD1. The V gene end was trimmed by 3 bases and the J gene end by 6 bases; junction bases not matched to a gene: 4. The germline V gene has CDR1 SGHTA and CDR2 FQGNSA. The CDR3 consists of 15 residues. The CDR3 sequence: CASSFSGQGYEKLFF. The CDR3 nucleotides read TGTGCCAGCAGCTTCTCGGGACAGGGGTATGAAAAACTGTTTTTT.

The chain has TRBV6-5 and TRBJ2-7, with TRBD2 matching 8 bases. V was clipped by 6 bases and J by 3 bases; unmatched bases: 4. Germline assignment: CDR1 MNHEY and CDR2 SVGAGI. CDR3 size: 13 residues. The DNA of the CDR3 is TGTGCCAGCAGGCGGGGGGCAAACTACGAGCAGTACTTC. It specifies CASRRGANYEQYF.

V and J are TRBV6-2 or TRBV6-3 and TRBJ1-2; a possible D gene is TRBD1 (6 bases). Germline V gene sequence: CDR1 MNHEY, CDR2 SVGEGT. The germline V and J ends were trimmed by 6 bases and 8 bases, with 16 bases remaining between them. The CDR3 consists of 13 residues. The CDR3, as DNA: TGTGCCAGCAGCGACACAGGGACAAGCGGCTACACCTTC. Residues: CASSDTGTSGYTF.

In this sample, this clone turned up a few times. The V call is TRBV7-9, the J call TRBJ1-2; 8 nucleotides align to TRBD1. The CDR3 contains 15 residues. V shed 3 bases and J 2 bases; nucleotides not matched to a gene: 5. Germline CDR1 and CDR2: SEHNR and FQNEAQ (reference sequence). CDR3 bases: TGTGCCAGCAGCTTCCGTGGACAGGGAAACTATGGCTACACCTTC. Its translation is CASSFRGQGNYGYTF.